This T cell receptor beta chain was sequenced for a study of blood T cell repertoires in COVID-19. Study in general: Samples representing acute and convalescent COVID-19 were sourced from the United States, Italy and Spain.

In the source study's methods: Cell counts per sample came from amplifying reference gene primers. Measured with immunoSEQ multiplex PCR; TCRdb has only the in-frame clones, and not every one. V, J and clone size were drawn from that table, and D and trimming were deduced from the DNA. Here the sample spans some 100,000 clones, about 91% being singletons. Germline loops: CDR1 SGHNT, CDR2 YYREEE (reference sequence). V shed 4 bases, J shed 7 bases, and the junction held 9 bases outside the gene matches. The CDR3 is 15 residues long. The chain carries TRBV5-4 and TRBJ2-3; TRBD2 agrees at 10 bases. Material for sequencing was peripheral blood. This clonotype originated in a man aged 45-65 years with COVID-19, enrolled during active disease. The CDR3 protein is CASSLQGLADNTQYF. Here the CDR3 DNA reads TGTGCCAGCAGCCTTCAAGGACTAGCGGATAATACGCAGTATTTT. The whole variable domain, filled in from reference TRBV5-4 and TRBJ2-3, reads ETGVTQSPTHLIKTRGQQVTLRCSSQSGHNTVSWYQQALGQGPQFIFQYYREEENGRGNFPPRFSGLQFPNYSSELNVNALELDDSALYLCASSLQGLADNTQYFGPGTRLTVL.